These 30 T cell receptor beta chains were sequenced from one sample in a study of T cells in Graves' hyperthyroidism and ophthalmopathy. Using RNA transcripts as the source, TCR beta CDR3 regions were amplified. The HTBI primer set was used in a first-round RT-PCR of the TCR CDR3. MiXCR was run by TCRdb on the multiplex PCR reads, yielding one entry per CDR3 protein. The table has 220,000 or so distinct CDR3 sequences, about 17% seen once. Sequencing input: blood. These receptors all come from a woman aged 18-29 years with Graves' ophthalmopathy.

This clonotype has a count of ten or more. The CDR3 spells CASSFLAETYEQYF. The CDR3 bases are TGCGCCAGCAGCTTTCTGGCGGAGACCTACGAGCAGTACTTC. J is TRBJ2-7 and V is TRBV5-1; D is unresolved. Between the trimmed V and J ends, which lost 2 bases and 2 bases, there was a span of 11 bases. CDR3 length: 14 residues. Looked up from germline, CDR1 is SGHRS and CDR2 is YFSETQ.

This clonotype was observed at least ten times. The chain links TRBV5-1 to TRBJ2-3; D not certain. V was trimmed by 4 bases and J by 11 bases, leaving 14 bases between them. Germline values: CDR1 SGHRS, CDR2 YFSETQ. CDR3 length equals 12 residues. The CDR3 DNA sequence: TGCGCCAGCAGCACGGACGGGTTAGTGCAGTATTTT. This codes for CASSTDGLVQYF.

In its sample, this clonotype was seen many times. The chain couples TRBV12-3 or TRBV12-4 to TRBJ1-2; 9 positions match TRBD1. CDR3 size: 16 residues. The V segment lost 5 bases and the J segment 2 bases; nucleotides outside the gene matches: 9. The DNA of the CDR3 is TGTGCCAGCAGTCCCTTCTACGGACAGGGGAACTATGGCTACACCTTC. It specifies CASSPFYGQGNYGYTF.

CDR3 sequence reads: CSASGWDRKNYGYTF. The CDR3 DNA sequence: TGCAGTGCTAGTGGCTGGGACAGAAAAAACTATGGCTACACCTTC. This chain connects TRBV20-1 to TRBJ1-2; the match to TRBD1 covers 7 bases. The CDR3 length is 15 residues. Per the germline V gene, CDR1 is DFQATT and CDR2 is SNEGSKA (reference sequence). The junction had 9 bases not matched to a gene; V was cut back by 3 bases and J by 2 bases.

Ten or more counts support this clonotype. The V gene is TRBV12-3 or TRBV12-4, the J gene TRBJ1-6; D is perhaps TRBD1 (5 bases). This CDR3 is 18 amino acids long. The V end was cut by 5 bases, the J end by 7 bases, with 24 bases between. The CDR3 loop is CASSLSPQGGSTNSPLHF. The CDR3 nucleotides read TGTGCCAGCAGTCTCTCCCCTCAGGGAGGAAGTACCAATTCACCCCTCCACTTT.

This clonotype was seen only a few times. This rearrangement joins TRBV30 to TRBJ1-3, with D hard to call. CDR1 and CDR2 (germline): GTSNPN, SVGIG (reference sequence). Trimming stripped 3 bases from V and 2 bases from J, with 14 bases between. This CDR3 has 15 amino acids. This chain's CDR3 is CAWRSLGVPGNTIYF. CDR3 nucleotides: TGTGCCTGGAGATCCTTGGGAGTCCCTGGAAACACCATATATTTT.

This clonotype was seen many times. This chain uses TRBV24-1 with TRBJ2-7; D is possibly TRBD1 or TRBD2 (5 bases each). Trimming removed 6 bases at V and 0 bases at J, with 14 bases between. Germline assignment: CDR1 KGHDR and CDR2 SFDVKD. There are 15 residues in the CDR3. The CDR3 spells CATSSGAAASYEQYF. Here the CDR3 DNA reads TGTGCCACCAGTTCCGGGGCAGCAGCCTCCTACGAGCAGTACTTC.

This clonotype has a count of ten or more. CDR3 sequence: CASSPRLAGNTGELFF. Written as DNA, the CDR3 is TGTGCCAGCAGCCCCAGACTAGCGGGGAACACCGGGGAGCTGTTTTTT. The V and J genes are TRBV7-2 and TRBJ2-2; TRBD2 aligns across 10 bases. The CDR3 spans 16 residues. V was clipped by 5 bases and J by 1 base; unmatched bases: 4. CDR1 SGHTA and CDR2 FQGNSA come from the germline V gene.

The chain couples TRBV7-2 to TRBJ1-4, with 7 bases fitting TRBD1. V gave up 9 bases and J gave up 0 bases; unmatched junction bases: 7. Germline V gene sequence: CDR1 SGHTA, CDR2 FQGNSA. The CDR3 totals 15 residues. CDR3 in DNA: TGTGCCAGAGGGGGCCTATCAGCAACTAATGAAAAACTGTTTTTT. Protein sequence: CARGGLSATNEKLFF. Combining the CDR3 with reference TRBV7-2 and TRBJ1-4 gives the whole variable domain GAGVSQSPSNKVTEKGKDVELRCDPISGHTALYWYRQSLGQGLEFLIYFQGNSAPDKSGLPSDRFSAERTGGSVSTLTIQRTQQEDSAVYLCARGGLSATNEKLFFGSGTQLSVL.

This clonotype has ten or more counts. The chain joins TRBV5-6 to TRBJ2-1; no reliable D call. Looked up from germline, CDR1 is SGHDT and CDR2 is YYEEEE. Between the trimmed V and J ends, which lost 0 bases and 0 bases, there was a span of 10 bases. The CDR3 loop spans 16 amino acids. CDR3 region: CASSLEVVYSYNEQFF. CDR3 in DNA: TGTGCCAGCAGCTTGGAAGTGGTTTACTCCTACAATGAGCAGTTCTTC.

This clonotype was found many times. V usage is TRBV5-8 and J usage is TRBJ1-1; weak D call: TRBD1 (5 bases). The CDR3 consists of 15 residues. Germline assignment: CDR1 SGHTS and CDR2 YDEGEE. Trimming took off 6 bases at V and 1 base at J, with 16 bases between the two ends. The CDR3 is CASIPGTLWNTEAFF. DNA of the CDR3: TGTGCCAGCATCCCCGGGACCCTCTGGAACACTGAAGCTTTCTTT. The full variable domain, completed using reference TRBV5-8 and TRBJ1-1, is EAGVTQSPTHLIKTRGQQATLRCSPISGHTSVYWYQQALGLGLQFLLWYDEGEERNRGNFPPRFSGRQFPNYSSELNVNALELEDSALYLCASIPGTLWNTEAFFGQGTRLTVV.

This clonotype was counted ten times or more. The chain has TRBV18 and TRBJ2-5; D tentatively reads TRBD1 or TRBD2 (5 bases each). The V and J ends lost 2 bases and 5 bases respectively, with 12 bases between them. CDR3 length: 14 residues. Germline CDR1 KGHSH, CDR2 LQKENI. The CDR3 nucleotides read TGTGCCAGCTCACCAAAAACGGGGACGGAGACCCAGTACTTC. It specifies CASSPKTGTETQYF.

This clonotype was seen many times. This chain connects TRBV12-3 or TRBV12-4 to TRBJ1-2; possible D gene TRBD1, 6 bases. This CDR3 spans 14 amino acids. V lost 11 bases, J lost 3 bases, and 19 bases lay in between. CDR3 in DNA: TGTGCCGTCGAAGGAGGGGGGCGGCACTATGGCTACACCTTC. Translating gives CAVEGGGRHYGYTF.

The chain combines TRBV6-2 or TRBV6-3 with TRBJ2-2; TRBD2 matches 11 bases. Looked up from germline, CDR1 is MNHEY and CDR2 is SVGEGT. CDR3 length: 15 residues. The V and J ends lost 5 bases and 8 bases, in that order; junction bases with no gene match: 7. DNA for the CDR3: TGTGCCAGCAGTCAGACTAGCGGGATAGTGGGGGAGCTGTTTTTT. Its protein product is CASSQTSGIVGELFF.

The chain recombines TRBV7-3 with TRBJ2-7; tentative D call: TRBD2 (6 bases). V was cut by 5 bases and J by 7 bases, with 18 bases left in between. This CDR3 is 14 amino acids long. In germline, CDR1 is SGHTA, CDR2 FQGTGA. CDR3 sequence (DNA): TGTGCCAGCAGCCGGACTGGCGGGGACGGGGAGCAGTACTTC. Translating gives CASSRTGGDGEQYF.

The chain combines TRBV20-1 with TRBJ2-4, with D possibly being TRBD1 or TRBD2 (6 bases each). Trimming took 1 base from V and 7 from J, leaving 8 bases between them. Germline V gene sequence: CDR1 DFQATT, CDR2 SNEGSKA (reference sequence). CDR3 size: 12 residues. The CDR3 loop is CSARGRGNIQYF. The CDR3 DNA follows: TGCAGTGCTAGAGGGAGGGGGAACATTCAGTACTTC.

This clonotype was detected ten times or more. The chain couples TRBV15 to TRBJ1-1; maybe TRBD1 (6 bases). This CDR3 spans 12 amino acids. The V gene lost 9 bases and the J gene lost 2 bases, with 10 bases spanning the gap. Germline CDR1 LNHNV, CDR2 YYDKDF (reference sequence). In DNA, the CDR3 is TGTGCCACGTCGGGGGCTAACACTGAAGCTTTCTTT. As protein: CATSGANTEAFF.

Ten or more counts support this clonotype. V gene TRBV12-3 or TRBV12-4 combines with J gene TRBJ2-1, with D possibly being TRBD2 (6 bases). Trimming stripped 1 base from V and 2 bases from J, with 9 bases between. The CDR3 contains 15 residues. CDR3 amino acids: CASSLVTGAYNEQFF. As DNA, the CDR3 is TGTGCCAGCAGTTTAGTTACGGGAGCCTACAATGAGCAGTTCTTC.

The chain combines TRBV29-1 with TRBJ2-1; TRBD2 aligns across 14 bases. This CDR3 is 15 amino acids long. Germline CDR1 is SQVTM and CDR2 is ANQGSEA. The ends lost 6 bases at V and 4 bases at J; junction bases unmatched: 5. For the CDR3, the DNA is TGCAGCGTGGCAAGGACTAGCGGGGGGTACAATGAGCAGTTCTTC. Translating it yields CSVARTSGGYNEQFF.

This clonotype was recorded at least ten times. This chain links TRBV6-1 with TRBJ2-5, with a possible D match to TRBD1 (7 bases). Germline values: CDR1 MNHNS, CDR2 SASEGT. This CDR3 has 13 amino acids. Deletions cut 5 bases from V and 10 bases from J, with 17 bases between. CDR3 sequence (DNA): TGTGCCAGCAGTCGACAGGGAAGGGGGGACCAGTACTTC. Translated: CASSRQGRGDQYF.

This clonotype was observed a few times. The chain employs TRBV19 and TRBJ1-2, with no clear D. Trimming took off 2 bases at V and 1 base at J, with 8 bases between the two ends. This CDR3 comprises 14 residues. CDR1 and CDR2 from the germline V gene are LNHDA and SQIVND (reference sequence). This CDR3 reads CASSIPALNYGYTF. CDR3 coding DNA: TGTGCCAGTAGTATACCAGCTCTTAACTATGGCTACACCTTC.

The chain uses TRBV7-8 and TRBJ2-2, with 7 bases aligning to TRBD1. The CDR3 is made up of 17 amino acids. The germline V gene encodes CDR1 SGHVS and CDR2 FQNEAQ. J gave up 0 bases and V 5 bases, and 9 bases lay outside the gene matches. As DNA, the CDR3 is TGTGCCAGCAGCATCCTTCCCGGGACAGCGAACACCGGGGAGCTGTTTTTT. The encoded protein is CASSILPGTANTGELFF.

The V call is TRBV5-6, the J call TRBJ1-6; 7 nucleotides match TRBD1. This CDR3 spans 14 amino acids. Germline CDR1 and CDR2: SGHDT and YYEEEE. With V trimmed by 3 bases and J by 7 bases, 4 bases remained unmatched. CDR3 sequence: CASSSRQGNSPLHF. The CDR3 nucleotides read TGTGCCAGCAGCTCCCGACAGGGCAATTCACCCCTCCACTTT.

This clonotype was picked up many times. This rearrangement joins TRBV11-2 to TRBJ2-7, with 15 bases matching TRBD2. The germline CDR1 and CDR2 sequences are SGHAT and FQNNGV. After removal of 6 bases from V and 4 bases from J, the junction contained 13 bases not matched to a gene. This CDR3 is 18 amino acids long. The CDR3 loop reads CASSTGLAGGSLSYEQYF. The CDR3 DNA reads as TGTGCCAGCAGTACGGGACTAGCGGGAGGAAGCTTGAGTTACGAGCAGTACTTC.

This clonotype came up once. The rearrangement uses TRBV30 and TRBJ2-1; 15 bases match TRBD2. Germline V CDR1 and CDR2: GTSNPN, SVGIG (reference sequence). CDR3 length equals 15 residues. The V and J ends lost 4 bases and 8 bases, in that order; junction bases with no gene match: 6. CDR3: CAWTTGTSGRYEQFF. The CDR3 DNA reads as TGTGCCTGGACCACCGGGACTAGCGGGAGGTATGAGCAGTTCTTC. Using reference TRBV30 and TRBJ2-1 for the parts outside the CDR3, the full variable domain is SQTIHQWPATLVQPVGSPLSLECTVEGTSNPNLYWYRQAAGRGLQLLFYSVGIGQISSEVPQNLSASRPQDRQFILSSKKLLLSDSGFYLCAWTTGTSGRYEQFFGPGTRLTVL.

This clonotype has a count of ten or more. The V and J genes are TRBV10-1 and TRBJ2-1, with 8 bases that match TRBD1. The germline V gene encodes CDR1 WNHNN and CDR2 SYGVQD (reference sequence). The CDR3 covers 16 residues. The junction had 5 bases not matched to a gene; V was cut back by 4 bases and J by 0 bases. The CDR3 spells CASSGGQASSYNEQFF. CDR3 DNA sequence: TGCGCCAGCAGTGGGGGACAGGCGAGCTCCTACAATGAGCAGTTCTTC.

This clonotype came up many times. The J gene is TRBJ2-1, the V gene TRBV24-1; weak D call: TRBD2 (6 bases). Germline values: CDR1 KGHDR, CDR2 SFDVKD. The ends were cut back, 3 bases at V and 4 bases at J, with 9 bases in the middle. This CDR3 has 14 residues. The CDR3 reads CATSDMGRYNEQFF. For the CDR3, the DNA is TGTGCCACCAGTGATATGGGGAGGTACAATGAGCAGTTCTTC.

This clonotype was counted ten times or more. The chain has TRBV7-2 and TRBJ2-7, with 7 bases fitting TRBD2. From germline, CDR1 is SGHTA and CDR2 FQGNSA. This CDR3 spans 14 amino acids. V shed 4 bases, J shed 2 bases, and the junction held 5 bases outside the gene matches. In nucleotides, the CDR3 is TGTGCCAGCAGCTACAAGCGGGGTCCCTACGAGCAGTACTTC. Translated, it gives CASSYKRGPYEQYF.

This clonotype was detected ten times or more. This chain uses TRBV9 with TRBJ1-3; tentatively, D is TRBD1 (5 bases). Trimming left V 4 bases short and J 0 bases short, with 14 bases between. The CDR3 covers 16 residues. CDR1 and CDR2 from the germline V gene are SGDLS and YYNGEE. CDR3: CASSPERGSSGNTIYF. The CDR3 coding sequence is TGTGCCAGCAGCCCAGAAAGGGGAAGCTCTGGAAACACCATATATTTT.

This clonotype was seen ten or more times. The chain carries TRBV5-5 and TRBJ2-7; D is unclear. The germline V and J ends were trimmed by 0 bases and 6 bases, with 7 bases remaining between them. The CDR3 has 12 amino acids. CDR1 is SGHKS, CDR2 YYEKEE, per germline (reference sequence). The CDR3 sequence is CASSLVPREQYF. In DNA form, the CDR3 reads TGTGCCAGCAGCTTGGTCCCCCGCGAGCAGTACTTC. Full variable domain (remainder filled in from reference TRBV5-5 and TRBJ2-7): DAGVTQSPTHLIKTRGQQVTLRCSPISGHKSVSWYQQVLGQGPQFIFQYYEKEERGRGNFPDRFSARQFPNYSSELNVNALLLGDSALYLCASSLVPREQYFGPGTRLTVT.